One sample yielded the 16 T cell receptor beta chains listed below, sequenced in a study of T-cell reconstitution after alpha-beta-depleted transplantation in children. TCRbeta library preparation incorporated unique molecular identifiers. MiXCR was run by TCRdb on the PCR reads, yielding one entry per CDR3 protein. The repertoire holds approximately 99,000 distinct CDR3 sequences, with 6.4% as singletons. The input for sequencing was PBMCs, mostly from graft donor cells, taken 360 days after TCRalphabeta/CD19-depleted stem cell transplant. Receptor source: a male patient under 10 years old who had a stem cell transplant for acute lymphoblastic leukemia, so the T cells may come from the graft donor.

This clonotype was seen ten or more times. The rearrangement joins TRBV7-9 to TRBJ2-1; 10 bases are shared with TRBD2. The CDR3 consists of 16 residues. Germline lookup yields CDR1 SEHNR and CDR2 FQNEAQ (reference sequence). With V trimmed by 6 bases and J by 2 bases, 7 bases remained unmatched. The CDR3 region has the DNA TGTGCCAGCAGACCCCCTAGCGGGAGCCCCTACAATGAGCAGTTCTTC. Its translation: CASRPPSGSPYNEQFF.

This clonotype was counted ten times or more. The chain joins TRBV9 to TRBJ2-3; D could derive from TRBD1 or TRBD2 (5 bases each). CDR3 length equals 16 residues. V lost 5 bases and J lost 7, with 23 bases in between. Germline values: CDR1 SGDLS, CDR2 YYNGEE. Here the CDR3 DNA reads TGTGCCAGCAGTTCAGGGTCCCGAGCGGTTGGTAATACGCAGTATTTT. Encoded protein: CASSSGSRAVGNTQYF.

There are many counts of this clonotype. The V and J genes are TRBV5-6 and TRBJ1-6, with 8 nucleotides matching TRBD1. V trimming: 4 bases; J trimming: 4 bases; junction bases outside the gene matches: 10. This CDR3 has 17 amino acids. The germline gives CDR1 SGHDT, CDR2 YYEEEE. In DNA form, the CDR3 reads TGTGCCAGCAGCCCATACAGGGGGGGACTTTATAATTCACCCCTCCACTTT. Its translation is CASSPYRGGLYNSPLHF.

This clonotype was picked up a small number of times. This chain joins TRBV7-3 and TRBJ2-3; 7 positions match TRBD2. Germline CDR1 reads SGHTA; CDR2 reads FQGTGA. Trimming took 5 bases from V and 2 from J; bases not matched to a gene: 10. The CDR3 totals 16 residues. The CDR3 loop reads CASSRGVWGDTDTQYF. CDR3 sequence (DNA): TGTGCCAGCAGCCGGGGGGTCTGGGGGGACACAGATACGCAGTATTTT.

This clonotype has at least ten counts. This sequence joins TRBV10-3 and TRBJ2-7; D gene unclear. Trimming took 0 bases from V and 6 from J, leaving 6 bases between them. CDR3 length: 12 residues. The germline V gene has CDR1 ENHRY and CDR2 SYGVKD. The CDR3: CAISESTVEQYF. CDR3 DNA: TGTGCCATCAGTGAGTCGACTGTCGAGCAGTACTTC.

There are many counts of this clonotype. The CDR3 sequence is CASSAGTYNEQFF. In DNA form, the CDR3 reads TGTGCCAGCAGCGCGGGGACATACAATGAGCAGTTCTTC. The chain has TRBV6-5 and TRBJ2-1; D is possibly TRBD1 or TRBD2 (6 bases each). Germline CDR1 reads MNHEY; CDR2 reads SVGAGI. V was trimmed by 6 bases and J by 4 bases, leaving 10 bases between them. The CDR3 is 13 residues long.

The V gene is TRBV5-6, the J gene TRBJ2-3; 11 bases are a match to TRBD2. CDR1 SGHDT and CDR2 YYEEEE come from the germline V gene. The CDR3 extends over 16 amino acids. The junction had 8 bases not matched to a gene; V was cut back by 3 bases and J by 5 bases. CDR3 nucleotides: TGTGCCAGCAGCTATACTAGCGGGGGAACCCGAGATACGCAGTATTTT. Translating gives CASSYTSGGTRDTQYF.

The chain combines TRBV9 with TRBJ2-5, with 11 bases lining up with TRBD1. This CDR3 region has 14 residues. The trim removed 3 bases at V and 7 bases at J, leaving 5 bases unmatched. Germline CDR1 and CDR2: SGDLS and YYNGEE. The CDR3 region has the DNA TGTGCCAGCAGCGCCCGAGGGACAGGGGGGACCCAGTACTTC. As protein: CASSARGTGGTQYF.

V usage is TRBV19 and J usage is TRBJ2-2; D unclear. This CDR3 contains 14 residues. V dropped 5 bases and J dropped 4 bases, with 11 bases sitting between them. Germline values: CDR1 LNHDA, CDR2 SQIVND (reference sequence). In DNA, the CDR3 is TGTGCCAGTAGTCCCGAGACTCCCACCGGGGAGCTGTTTTTT. Translation gives CASSPETPTGELFF.

At least ten counts were recorded for this clonotype. The chain joins TRBV4-1 to TRBJ1-2, with D maybe TRBD1 (5 bases). Germline loops: CDR1 MGHRA, CDR2 YSYEKL. V was trimmed by 4 bases and J by 0 bases, leaving 15 bases between them. The CDR3 totals 16 residues. The DNA of the CDR3 is TGCGCCAGCAGCCTGTCACCAGGGTACTCTAACTATGGCTACACCTTC. Protein product: CASSLSPGYSNYGYTF.

This clonotype occurred many times. The chain combines TRBV7-9 with TRBJ2-4, with D maybe TRBD2 (5 bases). This CDR3 region has 14 residues. V lost 5 bases, J lost 5 bases, and 13 bases lay in between. Germline V gene lookup returns CDR1 SEHNR and CDR2 FQNEAQ (reference sequence). The CDR3 protein is CASSPGFVENIQYF. In DNA form, the CDR3 reads TGTGCCAGCAGCCCGGGGTTCGTCGAAAACATTCAGTACTTC. The entire variable domain, with the rest obtained from reference TRBV7-9 and TRBJ2-4, is as follows: DTGVSQNPRHKITKRGQNVTFRCDPISEHNRLYWYRQTLGQGPEFLTYFQNEAQLEKSRLLSDRFSAERPKGSFSTLEIQRTEQGDSAMYLCASSPGFVENIQYFGAGTRLSVL.

This clonotype came up many times. The chain is built from TRBV7-2 and TRBJ2-7; D gene ambiguous. CDR1 and CDR2 (germline): SGHTA, FQGNSA. The CDR3 runs 14 residues. V gave up 0 bases and J gave up 7 bases, with 13 bases separating them. The CDR3 reads CASSLAPIMGEQYF. The CDR3 region has the DNA TGTGCCAGCAGCTTAGCGCCCATTATGGGGGAGCAGTACTTC.

The chain couples TRBV11-2 to TRBJ2-1; D is undetermined. The V end lost 1 base, the J end lost 1 base, and 8 bases lay between the germline ends. Germline CDR1 is SGHAT and CDR2 is FQNNGV. This CDR3 comprises 15 residues. CDR3 DNA: TGTGCCAGCAGCTTAGGGGCAGGTTCCTACAATGAGCAGTTCTTC. This sequence encodes CASSLGAGSYNEQFF. Looking up the rest from reference TRBV11-2 and TRBJ2-1 gives the full variable domain: EAGVAQSPRYKIIEKRQSVAFWCNPISGHATLYWYQQILGQGPKLLIQFQNNGVVDDSQLPKDRFSAERLKGVDSTLKIQPAKLEDSAVYLCASSLGAGSYNEQFFGPGTRLTVL.

This clonotype has a count of ten or more. The rearrangement links TRBV21-1 to TRBJ2-3; no check of the table's D call, TRBD2, against the DNA was made. TRBV21-1 is listed as a pseudogene. The CDR3 sequence is 19 residues long. CDR3 sequence reads: CASSYKGGEKPLEADTQYF. CDR3 coding DNA: TGTGCCAGCAGCTATAAAGGAGGGGAGAAGCCGCTGGAGGCAGATACGCAGTATTTT.

The rearrangement joins TRBV6-1 to TRBJ1-6, with no clear D. Germline V gene data show CDR1 as MNHNS and CDR2 as SASEGT. This CDR3 spans 14 amino acids. Trimming stripped 6 bases from V and 2 bases from J, with 8 bases between. The CDR3 spells CASRSSPYNSPLHF. As DNA, the CDR3 is TGTGCCAGCAGGTCATCCCCCTATAATTCACCCCTCCACTTT.

This clonotype was seen ten or more times. This rearrangement joins TRBV6-5 to TRBJ2-4, with 7 bases matching TRBD1. The CDR3 extends over 15 amino acids. Germline loops: CDR1 MNHEY, CDR2 SVGAGI. The trim removed 4 bases at V and 2 bases at J, leaving 5 bases unmatched. The CDR3 reads CASSLQGTPKNIQYF. The CDR3, as DNA: TGTGCCAGCAGTTTACAGGGGACACCCAAAAACATTCAGTACTTC.